The following is a T cell receptor beta chain sequence with its context. The data were taken from a study of shared clonotypes between healthy human individuals. Per germline, CDR1 SGHTA and CDR2 FQGTGA. Trimming stripped 6 bases from V and 10 bases from J, with 13 bases between. CDR3 size: 12 residues. TCRdb's copy holds only in-frame clones and misses some; the assay was immunoSEQ multiplex PCR. Of 2 million to 2.5 million clones in the sample, 95% were seen once. The chain carries TRBV7-3 and TRBJ2-1, with D perhaps matching TRBD1 (6 bases). The sample comprised naive CD4+ T cells sorted from blood. Stated subset: CD45RA+ positively selected. The TCR sequence derives from a man between 18 and 35 years old in good health. As DNA, the CDR3 is TGTGCCAGCAGTCTCCAGGGACACGAGCAGTTCTTC. Its translation: CASSLQGHEQFF.